A single sample is the source of the 12 T cell receptor beta chains below, sequenced in a study of control samples from healthy donors and cancer patients. Sequencing was performed with immunoSEQ multiplex PCR; in TCRdb, only in-frame clones are kept and a portion is missing. The sample lists under 200,000 clones; about 91% were seen once. Sequenced input: blood. The source is a woman in her twenties or thirties in good health.

The rearrangement joins TRBV4-2 to TRBJ2-7, with TRBD2 identical over 9 bases. The CDR3 covers 15 residues. Trimming took 8 bases from V and 1 from J; bases not matched to a gene: 9. Germline V gene data show CDR1 as LGHNA and CDR2 as YNFKEQ. Written as DNA, the CDR3 is TGTGCCAGCGGTAACCGGGCGGGAGGGTCCTACGAGCAGTACTTC. It codes for CASGNRAGGSYEQYF.

Only one count was recorded for this clone. The rearrangement links TRBV28 to TRBJ2-6, with TRBD2 matching over 8 bases. This CDR3 spans 16 amino acids. The germline V gene encodes CDR1 MDHEN and CDR2 SYDVKM. V shed 5 bases and J 1 base; nucleotides not matched to a gene: 4. The CDR3 sequence is CASSAPGGSGANVLTF. The CDR3 bases are TGTGCCAGCAGTGCCCCGGGGGGGTCTGGGGCCAACGTCCTGACTTTC.

This chain joins TRBV28 and TRBJ1-2; D gene unclear. CDR3 length equals 12 residues. V lost 4 bases to trimming and J lost 0 bases, with 3 bases between them. Germline V gives CDR1 MDHEN, CDR2 SYDVKM. CDR3 coding DNA: TGTGCCAGCAGTTGGGCTAACTATGGCTACACCTTC. Translating gives CASSWANYGYTF.

The V and J genes are TRBV7-2 and TRBJ2-3; D is unresolved. The CDR3 covers 12 residues. Germline V gene sequence: CDR1 SGHTA, CDR2 FQGNSA. Trimming removed 4 bases from V and 7 bases from J, with 9 bases in between. CDR3 in amino acids: CASSSPQNTQYF. CDR3 coding DNA: TGTGCCAGCAGCTCACCACAAAATACGCAGTATTTT.

As concerns this clone: A junction boundary mismatches the germline segment, possibly from a read error. The rearrangement uses TRBV28 and TRBJ1-5; no reliable D call. The CDR3 is 14 amino acids. Germline V gene sequence: CDR1 MDHEN, CDR2 SYDVKM. CDR3: CASSLSGSNQPQHF. The CDR3 region has the DNA TGTGCCAGCAGTTTGTCAGGTAGCAACCAGCCCCAGCATTTT.

The gene calls are TRBV30 and TRBJ2-2; D remains unclear. The CDR3 covers 15 residues. The ends were cut back, 0 bases at V and 0 bases at J, with 8 bases in the middle. CDR1 and CDR2 (germline): GTSNPN, SVGIG (reference sequence). This chain's CDR3 is CAWSVPGTNTGELFF. The CDR3 DNA sequence: TGTGCCTGGAGTGTACCAGGTACGAACACCGGGGAGCTGTTTTTT. Using reference TRBV30 and TRBJ2-2 for the parts outside the CDR3, the full variable domain is SQTIHQWPATLVQPVGSPLSLECTVEGTSNPNLYWYRQAAGRGLQLLFYSVGIGQISSEVPQNLSASRPQDRQFILSSKKLLLSDSGFYLCAWSVPGTNTGELFFGEGSRLTVL.

The chain combines TRBV11-3 with TRBJ2-1; D is uncertain. V was clipped by 5 bases and J by 8 bases, with 16 bases between them. The CDR3 runs to 14 residues. Germline values: CDR1 SGHNT, CDR2 YENEEA. The CDR3 protein is CASSRSPLGDEQFF. The CDR3 DNA follows: TGTGCCAGCAGCCGGTCCCCCTTAGGCGATGAGCAGTTCTTC.

This clone has only a few counts. This chain uses TRBV15 with TRBJ2-7; D is ambiguous. The germline V gene has CDR1 LNHNV and CDR2 YYDKDF (reference sequence). This CDR3 is built from 14 residues. The V end lost 0 bases, the J end lost 1 base, and 7 bases lay between the germline ends. For the CDR3, the DNA is TGTGCCACCAGCAGAGAGCCAGATTCCTACGAGCAGTACGTC. This translates into CATSREPDSYEQYV.

This CDR3 reads CASSQGQVGNTIYF. CDR3 sequence (DNA): TGCGCCAGCAGCCAAGGACAGGTTGGAAACACCATATATTTT. The chain joins TRBV4-1 to TRBJ1-3; D is possibly TRBD1 (6 bases). V gave up 1 base and J gave up 3 bases, with 7 bases separating them. The V gene's germline CDR1 is MGHRA and CDR2 YSYEKL. The CDR3 loop spans 14 amino acids.

V and J are TRBV5-4 and TRBJ2-1, with a tentative D call TRBD2 (5 bases). V was cut by 2 bases and J by 4 bases, with 13 bases left in between. The CDR3 is made up of 15 amino acids. Looked up from germline, CDR1 is SGHNT and CDR2 is YYREEE (reference sequence). The CDR3 loop reads CASSLGLASYNEQFF. CDR3 bases: TGTGCCAGCAGCTTAGGACTGGCTTCTTACAATGAGCAGTTCTTC. Using reference TRBV5-4 and TRBJ2-1 for the parts outside the CDR3, the full variable domain is ETGVTQSPTHLIKTRGQQVTLRCSSQSGHNTVSWYQQALGQGPQFIFQYYREEENGRGNFPPRFSGLQFPNYSSELNVNALELDDSALYLCASSLGLASYNEQFFGPGTRLTVL.

This rearrangement joins TRBV27 to TRBJ1-2; D may be TRBD1 (5 bases). V lost 6 bases and J 0 bases, leaving 17 bases between the germline ends. The germline CDR1 and CDR2 sequences are MNHEY and SMNVEV (reference sequence). The CDR3 is made up of 16 amino acids. CDR3 in DNA: TGTGCCAGCAGCCCCCGGGACGGAATAGCTAACTATGGCTACACCTTC. Translating it yields CASSPRDGIANYGYTF.

The rearrangement joins TRBV7-6 to TRBJ1-4; no firm D call. This CDR3 region has 15 residues. Trimming shortened V by 3 bases and J by 0 bases, and 8 bases separated the two germline ends. Germline V CDR1 and CDR2: SGHVS, FNYEAQ. The CDR3, as DNA: TGTGCCAGCAGCTTCGGACCGTCAACTAATGAAAAACTGTTTTTT. It translates to CASSFGPSTNEKLFF.